A selection of T cell receptor beta chains follows, all from one sample in a study of blood T cell repertoires in COVID-19. Assay used: immunoSEQ multiplex PCR; TCRdb lists only in-frame clones, some missing. The table lists some 80,000 clones, 79% of them singletons, with 5% to 6% in the top ten. Specimen: peripheral blood. These receptors were taken from an elderly woman with active or convalescent COVID-19. Both conserved end residues are part of each CDR3. Each record gives: CDR3 protein, CDR3 DNA, V gene, D gene, clone size, J gene. The D gene is left open where the match is weak. Clone size is stated in some rows and not others, as once, few, many or a class when expanded.

CASRATGGTPGELFF | TGTGCCAGCCGAGCGACAGGGGGCACCCCCGGGGAGCTGTTTTTT | TRBV19 | TRBD1 | - | TRBJ2-2
CASSPLAVGAYNEQFF | TGTGCCAGCAGCCCGCTAGCTGTTGGGGCCTACAATGAGCAGTTCTTC | TRBV7-6 | - | - | TRBJ2-1
CASSWTGGDGYTF | TGCGCCAGCAGCTGGACAGGGGGTGATGGCTACACCTTC | TRBV4-3 | TRBD1 | few | TRBJ1-2
CASSQNRGGNTIYF | TGTGCCAGCAGCCAAAACAGGGGTGGAAACACCATATATTTT | TRBV3-1/TRBV3-2 | TRBD1 | - | TRBJ1-3
CASSFGVAVNTGELFF | TGTGCCAGCAGCTTTGGGGTAGCGGTGAACACCGGGGAGCTGTTTTTT | TRBV7-3 | - | - | TRBJ2-2
CASSPSSGPSGFNNEQFF | TGTGCCAGCAGCCCATCGTCTGGGCCTAGCGGGTTCAACAATGAGCAGTTCTTC | TRBV3-1/TRBV3-2 | TRBD2 | few | TRBJ2-1
CASSLTTDTQYF | TGCGCCAGCAGCTTAACAACAGATACGCAGTATTTT | TRBV5-1 | - | - | TRBJ2-3
CASSLSSSEVYEQYF | TGTGCCAGCAGCTTATCGTCTAGCGAAGTCTACGAGCAGTACTTC | TRBV7-9 | - | - | TRBJ2-7
CSVGAGRETQYF | TGCAGCGTTGGGGCGGGGAGGGAGACCCAGTACTTC | TRBV29-1 | - | - | TRBJ2-5
CASSPGTYNSPLHF | TGTGCCAGCAGCCCCGGGACTTATAATTCACCCCTCCACTTT | TRBV5-5 | - | once | TRBJ1-6
CASDPSTGTGELFF | TGTGCCAGTGACCCCTCGACAGGGACCGGGGAGCTGTTTTTT | TRBV19 | TRBD1 | - | TRBJ2-2
CASSEAGGFNGNQPQHF | TGTGCCAGCAGTGAGGCGGGCGGTTTCAACGGCAATCAGCCCCAGCATTTT | TRBV6-1 | - | - | TRBJ1-5
CASSYYGQTDSPLHF | TGTGCCAGCAGTTATTATGGACAGACCGATTCACCCCTCCACTTT | TRBV6-2/TRBV6-3 | - | - | TRBJ1-6
CASSQDTSGGLYEQYF | TGCGCCAGCAGCCAAGATACTAGCGGGGGACTCTACGAGCAGTACTTC | TRBV4-3 | TRBD2 | many | TRBJ2-7
CASSGSYTDTQYF | TGTGCCAGCTCGGGATCCTACACAGATACGCAGTATTTT | TRBV6-4 | - | - | TRBJ2-3
CASSSQGGPPSQYF | TGTGCCAGCAGCTCCCAGGGAGGGCCCCCCTCGCAGTATTTT | TRBV7-2 | TRBD2 | - | TRBJ2-3
CASSPTRGSSGNTIYF | TGTGCCAGCTCACCAACCAGGGGGTCGTCTGGAAACACCATATATTTT | TRBV18 | TRBD1 | few | TRBJ1-3
CASSQEGAGPYNEQFF | TGTGCCAGCAGCCAAGAGGGAGCGGGCCCCTACAATGAGCAGTTCTTC | TRBV4-2 | - | - | TRBJ2-1
CASSLFGQYQETQYF | TGTGCCAGCAGCTTATTTGGACAGTACCAAGAGACCCAGTACTTC | TRBV7-3 | - | - | TRBJ2-5
CASRPWTVGYTF | TGTGCCAGCAGACCGTGGACAGTCGGCTACACCTTC | TRBV14 | - | - | TRBJ1-2
CASSLQGTGQPQHF | TGTGCCAGCTCACTCCAGGGTACAGGGCAGCCCCAGCATTTT | TRBV18 | - | - | TRBJ1-5
CASSQKYGYTF | TGTGCCAGCAGTCAGAAATATGGCTACACCTTC | TRBV12-3/TRBV12-4 | - | - | TRBJ1-2
CASSDQGVVAGELFF | TGTGCCAGCAGTGACCAGGGGGTAGTCGCCGGGGAGCTGTTTTTT | TRBV2 | TRBD1 | - | TRBJ2-2
CASSLSGGGILYYGYTF | TGTGCCAGCAGTTTGAGTGGAGGGGGCATATTATACTATGGCTACACCTTC | TRBV28 | TRBD1 | - | TRBJ1-2
CASSYRGGGLLNEQFF | TGTGCCAGCAGCTACAGGGGTGGAGGGCTGCTCAATGAGCAGTTCTTC | TRBV7-2 | - | - | TRBJ2-1
CASSSRTGKYNEQFF | TGTGCCAGCAGTTCACGGACAGGCAAGTACAATGAGCAGTTCTTC | TRBV28 | TRBD1 | - | TRBJ2-1
CASRGTGGRNYGYTF | TGTGCCAGCAGAGGGACAGGGGGAAGAAACTATGGCTACACCTTC | TRBV6-5 | TRBD1 | - | TRBJ1-2
CASSLARGHEQYF | TGTGCCAGCAGCTTAGCGCGCGGCCACGAGCAGTACTTC | TRBV7-2 | - | few | TRBJ2-7
CASSQDGSTNPADTQYF | TGCGCCAGCAGCCAAGACGGGTCCACGAACCCAGCAGATACGCAGTATTTT | TRBV4-3 | - | - | TRBJ2-3
CASSSTVRASGRNTYEQYF | TGTGCCAGCAGCTCCACCGTTAGGGCTAGCGGGAGGAATACCTACGAGCAGTACTTC | TRBV7-9 | TRBD2 | few | TRBJ2-7
CASGEQGNQPQHF | TGTGCTAGTGGGGAACAGGGAAATCAGCCCCAGCATTTT | TRBV12-5 | - | - | TRBJ1-5
CASSLVNRERGNEQFF | TGTGCCAGCAGCTTAGTAAACCGGGAGAGGGGAAATGAGCAGTTCTTC | TRBV7-8 | - | - | TRBJ2-1
CASSLPSGRGEQFF | TGTGCCAGCAGCTTACCTAGCGGGAGGGGTGAGCAGTTCTTC | TRBV7-8 | TRBD2 | - | TRBJ2-1
CASSARLTTMVAYNEQFF | TGTGCCAGCAGCGCAAGATTGACTACAATGGTGGCTTACAATGAGCAGTTCTTC | TRBV11-2 | - | - | TRBJ2-1
CASSQEGLLGSTDTQYF | TGCGCCAGCAGCCAAGAAGGGCTACTAGGAAGCACAGATACGCAGTATTTT | TRBV4-3 | - | - | TRBJ2-3
CASGQGGADTQYF | TGTGCCAGCGGACAGGGCGGCGCAGATACGCAGTATTTT | TRBV28 | TRBD1 | - | TRBJ2-3
CATSPTAYEQYF | TGTGCTACGTCCCCGACAGCCTACGAGCAGTACTTC | TRBV7-2 | - | - | TRBJ2-7
CAISESTSGRNEQFF | TGTGCCATCAGTGAGTCGACTAGCGGGAGGAATGAGCAGTTCTTC | TRBV10-3 | TRBD2 | few | TRBJ2-1
CASSIPQGCLADNEQFF | TGTGCCAGCAGCATTCCTCAGGGGTGCCTAGCGGACAATGAGCAGTTCTTC | TRBV21-1 | - | - | TRBJ2-1
CASWTAYGYTF | TGTGCCAGCTGGACAGCCTATGGCTACACCTTC | TRBV28 | - | - | TRBJ1-2
CASSRGTGGRGGYTF | TGTGCCAGCAGTAGGGGGACAGGGGGCCGAGGAGGCTACACCTTC | TRBV28 | TRBD1 | few | TRBJ1-2
CASSHRQGGVSGANVLTF | TGTGCCAGCAGTCATAGACAGGGGGGAGTTAGTGGGGCCAACGTCCTGACTTTC | TRBV27 | TRBD1 | - | TRBJ2-6
CATTGRENTEAFF | TGTGCCACCACAGGAAGGGAGAACACTGAAGCTTTCTTT | TRBV19 | - | once | TRBJ1-1
CASSLDEFGSGVGDTQYF | TGTGCCAGCAGCTTAGATGAGTTTGGGTCAGGGGTTGGAGATACGCAGTATTTT | TRBV7-8 | - | - | TRBJ2-3
CASSFTLQGGKNIQYF | TGTGCCAGCAGTTTCACCCTACAGGGGGGCAAAAACATTCAGTACTTC | TRBV28 | TRBD1 | few | TRBJ2-4
CASRTTGKTEAFF | TGTGCCAGCAGGACGACAGGGAAAACTGAAGCTTTCTTT | TRBV12-3/TRBV12-4 | TRBD1 | - | TRBJ1-1
CASSQEKTSGGHNEQFF | TGTGCCAGCAGCCAAGAAAAGACTAGCGGAGGGCACAATGAGCAGTTCTTC | TRBV3-1/TRBV3-2 | TRBD2 | - | TRBJ2-1
CASSFWRDNQPQHF | TGTGCCAGCAGTTTTTGGCGGGACAATCAGCCCCAGCATTTT | TRBV28 | - | - | TRBJ1-5
CASSLLTMMNTEAFF | TGTGCCAGCAGCCTTCTCACTATGATGAACACTGAAGCTTTCTTT | TRBV13 | - | - | TRBJ1-1
CATSQTAGGIQYF | TGTGCCACCTCCCAAACAGCGGGCGGCATTCAGTACTTC | TRBV24-1 | - | - | TRBJ2-4
CASSFTTGSNSPLHF | TGTGCCAGCAGTTTCACGACAGGGTCTAATTCACCCCTCCACTTT | TRBV27 | TRBD1 | once | TRBJ1-6
CASSQDPGPYGYTF | TGTGCCAGCAGCCAAGACCCAGGGCCCTATGGCTACACCTTC | TRBV3-1/TRBV3-2 | - | - | TRBJ1-2
CASSAREGSGSTDTQYF | TGTGCCAGCAGCGCGAGGGAGGGTAGCGGAAGCACAGATACGCAGTATTTT | TRBV9 | TRBD2 | - | TRBJ2-3
CASSLRTSGGTSETQYF | TGTGCCAGCAGCCTTCGGACTAGCGGGGGGACTTCAGAGACCCAGTACTTC | TRBV3-1/TRBV3-2 | TRBD2 | - | TRBJ2-5
CATSGHTSSRGGYNEQFF | TGTGCCACCAGTGGCCACACTAGTTCAAGGGGGGGATACAATGAGCAGTTCTTC | TRBV24-1 | - | - | TRBJ2-1
CASSLVGRRTDTQYF | TGTGCCAGCAGCTTAGTCGGGAGGAGAACAGATACGCAGTATTTT | TRBV7-3 | TRBD2 | - | TRBJ2-3
CASSLWGEGYGYTF | TGTGCCAGCAGTTTATGGGGGGAAGGGTATGGCTACACCTTC | TRBV27 | - | - | TRBJ1-2
CASSLYSANYGYTF | TGTGCCAGCAGCTTGTACAGTGCTAACTATGGCTACACCTTC | TRBV5-8 | - | - | TRBJ1-2
CASTVSFYGYTF | TGTGCCAGCACCGTCTCCTTCTATGGCTACACCTTC | TRBV6-5 | - | - | TRBJ1-2
CASREGAGYTF | TGTGCCAGCAGGGAGGGGGCGGGCTACACCTTC | TRBV6-5 | TRBD1 | - | TRBJ1-2